This T cell receptor beta chain is from a study of T cells in Graves' hyperthyroidism and ophthalmopathy. This clonotype was picked up a small number of times. Trimming removed 4 bases from V and 7 bases from J, with 17 bases in between. Germline V CDR1 and CDR2: MNHEY, SMNVEV (reference sequence). The CDR3 spans 15 residues. These patients, aged 18 to 65, had recently diagnosed hyperthyroidism lasting under 2 months. Blood from later-ophthalmopathy patients was taken at first hyperthyroidism diagnosis. RNA transcripts yielded amplified TCR beta CDR3 regions. TCR CDR3 regions were first amplified by RT-PCR with HTBI primers. TCRdb redid the calling of the multiplex PCR reads with MiXCR, one entry per CDR3 protein. The sample shows around 700,000 distinct CDR3 sequences, approximately 18% of them seen only once.

The chain has TRBV27 and TRBJ1-5; D is unresolved. Sequencing was done on a sample of blood. The clonotype originates from a woman in her fifties or sixties with Graves' hyperthyroidism that later progressed to Graves' ophthalmopathy. CDR3 DNA: TGTGCCAGCAGTTCACAACGTGGGATTGGACAGCCCCAGCATTTT. This translates into CASSSQRGIGQPQHF.